The 20 T cell receptor beta chains in this list originate from one sample, sequenced in a study of blood T cell repertoires in COVID-19 (dated by TCRdb to about 2020). The library relied on the immunoSEQ multiplex PCR assay. Sourced from immuneACCESS, this table was stored by TCRdb with only in-frame sequences that have V and J called. A share of the clones is absent; for the studies checked, an unresolved V gene accounts for under half, and the remainder has no known explanation. In this sample the table shows fewer than 150,000 clones, about 87% of which occur a single time. The top ten hold roughly 4% of the sample. The specimen sequenced was PBMCs or T cells enriched from blood (not recorded which). The receptors shown here come from a man aged 50-59 years in a cohort exposed to, infected with or recovered from COVID-19 (not recorded which).

This clone was detected once. Without the conserved terminal phenylalanine or tryptophan, this CDR3 likely stems from a read error. No DNA is shown, since the ends of the CDR3 on it are uncertain; the CDR3 is the one TCRdb lists. The chain's CDR3 is CASSRTGGDPR. The chain is built from TRBV28 and TRBJ1-2; no check of the table's D call, TRBD1, against the DNA was made. The CDR3 extends over 11 residues, inclusive of both ends. The V gene's germline CDR1 is MDHEN and CDR2 SYDVKM.

The genes are TRBV10-2 and TRBJ2-5, with 14 bases aligning to TRBD2. The germline gives CDR1 WSHSY, CDR2 SAAADI. V was clipped by 6 bases and J by 7 bases; unmatched bases: 10. CDR3 size: 16 residues. CDR3 protein: CASRTSGGAAGATQYF. In DNA form, the CDR3 reads TGCGCCAGCAGGACTAGCGGGGGGGCCGCGGGGGCGACCCAGTACTTC.

V is TRBV18 and J is TRBJ2-7; TRBD1 is a possible D gene (5 bases). Trimming stripped 3 bases from V and 4 bases from J, with 10 bases between. Germline V CDR1 and CDR2: KGHSH, LQKENI. The CDR3 totals 13 residues. CDR3: CASSPPTAYEQYF. The CDR3 bases are TGTGCCAGCTCACCCCCGACAGCTTACGAGCAGTACTTC.

The CDR3 sequence: CASTLTGDYGYTF. Here the CDR3 DNA reads TGTGCCAGCACCCTTACAGGGGACTATGGCTACACCTTC. The chain couples TRBV12-3 or TRBV12-4 to TRBJ1-2, with TRBD1 identical over 7 bases. The V gene end was trimmed by 7 bases and the J gene end by 3 bases; junction bases not matched to a gene: 5. This CDR3 spans 13 amino acids.

CDR3 loop: CAWSLGGTLKGYTF. In nucleotides, the CDR3 is TGTGCCTGGTCCCTGGGGGGGACCCTAAAAGGCTACACCTTC. V gene TRBV30 combines with J gene TRBJ1-2; weak D call: TRBD1 (5 bases). The CDR3 has 14 residues. The germline V gene encodes CDR1 GTSNPN and CDR2 SVGIG (reference sequence). Between the trimmed V and J ends, which lost 5 bases and 8 bases, there was a span of 21 bases. The full variable domain, rest sourced from reference TRBV30 and TRBJ1-2, is SQTIHQWPATLVQPVGSPLSLECTVEGTSNPNLYWYRQAAGRGLQLLFYSVGIGQISSEVPQNLSASRPQDRQFILSSKKLLLSDSGFYLCAWSLGGTLKGYTFGSGTRLTVV.

This clone showed up just a few times. The genes are TRBV9 and TRBJ2-7; 14 nucleotides align to TRBD2. V trimming: 2 bases; J trimming: 5 bases; junction bases outside the gene matches: 6. CDR1 and CDR2 (germline): SGDLS, YYNGEE. The CDR3 is 16 residues long. The CDR3: CASSVGLAGVGDEQYF. The CDR3, as DNA: TGTGCCAGCAGCGTGGGACTAGCGGGAGTAGGCGACGAGCAGTACTTC.

The V and J genes are TRBV10-1 and TRBJ2-2; TRBD2 might be the D (6 bases). The CDR3 consists of 14 residues. V was pared by 4 bases and J by 5 bases, with 11 bases between. Germline-derived CDR1 and CDR2 are WNHNN and SYGVQD (reference sequence). The CDR3 DNA is TGCGCCAGCAGTGGGGCGGAGGGGACCGGGGAGCTGTTTTTT. It specifies CASSGAEGTGELFF.

This chain joins TRBV5-4 and TRBJ2-5, with TRBD2 identical over 8 bases. V shed 7 bases and J 4 bases; nucleotides not matched to a gene: 12. Germline V CDR1 and CDR2: SGHNT, YYREEE (reference sequence). This CDR3 is 15 amino acids long. CDR3 sequence reads: CASWAFGGARETQYF. The CDR3 bases are TGTGCCAGCTGGGCTTTCGGGGGGGCGAGAGAGACCCAGTACTTC. The full variable domain, its missing parts supplied by reference TRBV5-4 and TRBJ2-5, is ETGVTQSPTHLIKTRGQQVTLRCSSQSGHNTVSWYQQALGQGPQFIFQYYREEENGRGNFPPRFSGLQFPNYSSELNVNALELDDSALYLCASWAFGGARETQYFGPGTRLLVL.

The chain joins TRBV9 to TRBJ1-2; TRBD1 aligns across 9 bases. The CDR3 covers 14 residues. The V gene end was trimmed by 2 bases and the J gene end by 4 bases; junction bases not matched to a gene: 3. Germline V gene data show CDR1 as SGDLS and CDR2 as YYNGEE. Here the CDR3 DNA reads TGTGCCAGCAGCGTCGGGACAGGGCCCTATGGCTACACCTTC. Residues: CASSVGTGPYGYTF.

The CDR3 region is CASSFWQGGEQFF. As DNA, the CDR3 is TGCGCCAGCAGCTTTTGGCAGGGCGGTGAGCAGTTCTTC. The chain has TRBV5-1 and TRBJ2-1, with TRBD1 as a possible D gene (5 bases). Germline CDR1 reads SGHRS; CDR2 reads YFSETQ. Trimming shortened V by 2 bases and J by 9 bases, and 12 bases separated the two germline ends. The CDR3 sequence is 13 residues long.

The chain joins TRBV4-3 to TRBJ1-5; D unclear. V lost 0 bases and J lost 2, with 11 bases in between. Germline V gives CDR1 LGHNA, CDR2 YSLEER. This CDR3 spans 16 amino acids. This chain's CDR3 is CASSQDYSRGNQPQHF. DNA for the CDR3: TGCGCCAGCAGCCAAGACTATTCTCGCGGCAATCAGCCCCAGCATTTT.

V and J are TRBV4-1 and TRBJ1-6; D is unresolved. Trimming stripped 4 bases from V and 9 bases from J, with 7 bases between. This CDR3 is built from 12 residues. From germline, CDR1 is MGHRA and CDR2 YSYEKL. CDR3 protein: CASSLSSSPLHF. CDR3 DNA sequence: TGCGCCAGCAGCCTGTCCTCTTCACCCCTCCACTTT.

This sequence joins TRBV6-5 and TRBJ2-5, with D possibly TRBD2 on 5 matching bases. V was shortened by 7 bases and J by 2 bases, with 14 bases between the two germline ends. The CDR3 extends over 14 amino acids. Looked up from germline, CDR1 is MNHEY and CDR2 is SVGAGI. The CDR3 sequence is CASTGGWGQETQYF. CDR3 DNA sequence: TGTGCCAGCACGGGCGGGTGGGGTCAAGAGACCCAGTACTTC.

The rearrangement uses TRBV11-2 and TRBJ2-1, with TRBD2 as a possible D gene (5 bases). Trimming took off 1 base at V and 2 bases at J, with 12 bases between the two ends. In germline, CDR1 is SGHAT, CDR2 FQNNGV. CDR3 length equals 16 residues. CDR3 in amino acids: CASSLGAGGAYNEQFF. In DNA form, the CDR3 reads TGTGCCAGCAGCTTAGGGGCGGGTGGTGCCTACAATGAGCAGTTCTTC. Looking up the rest from reference TRBV11-2 and TRBJ2-1 gives the full variable domain: EAGVAQSPRYKIIEKRQSVAFWCNPISGHATLYWYQQILGQGPKLLIQFQNNGVVDDSQLPKDRFSAERLKGVDSTLKIQPAKLEDSAVYLCASSLGAGGAYNEQFFGPGTRLTVL.

The rearrangement joins TRBV6-1 to TRBJ2-7; the match to TRBD1 covers 11 bases. This CDR3 spans 14 amino acids. Germline V gives CDR1 MNHNS, CDR2 SASEGT. V trimming: 3 bases; J trimming: 5 bases; junction bases outside the gene matches: 3. CDR3 bases: TGTGCCAGCAGTGACGGGACAGGGGGAAACGAGCAGTACTTC. This gives the protein CASSDGTGGNEQYF.

This chain joins TRBV11-2 and TRBJ1-1; no clear D. CDR1 and CDR2 from the germline V gene are SGHAT and FQNNGV. V lost 1 base to trimming and J lost 0 bases, with 9 bases between them. This CDR3 is 15 amino acids long. The CDR3 DNA sequence: TGTGCCAGCAGCTTAGGTGTGGCCATGAACACTGAAGCTTTCTTT. Translation gives CASSLGVAMNTEAFF. The full variable domain, completed using reference TRBV11-2 and TRBJ1-1, is EAGVAQSPRYKIIEKRQSVAFWCNPISGHATLYWYQQILGQGPKLLIQFQNNGVVDDSQLPKDRFSAERLKGVDSTLKIQPAKLEDSAVYLCASSLGVAMNTEAFFGQGTRLTVV.

This clone occurred once. The genes are TRBV24-1 and TRBJ2-7, with 7 bases fitting TRBD1. The CDR3 sequence is 13 residues long. V shed 9 bases and J 2 bases; nucleotides not matched to a gene: 6. Per germline, CDR1 KGHDR and CDR2 SFDVKD. CDR3 nucleotides: TGTGCCACCTCCCGTGGACAGGCCTACGAGCAGTACTTC. Amino acid sequence: CATSRGQAYEQYF.

The V gene is TRBV12-3 or TRBV12-4, the J gene TRBJ2-1, with D possibly TRBD2 on 6 matching bases. Between the trimmed V and J ends, which lost 3 bases and 8 bases, there was a span of 8 bases. The CDR3 has 12 residues. CDR3 sequence (DNA): TGTGCCAGCAGTTTTTGGGGGGATGAGCAGTTCTTC. Amino acid sequence: CASSFWGDEQFF.

V usage is TRBV9 and J usage is TRBJ2-2, with 8 bases aligning to TRBD2. Trimming removed 3 bases from V and 1 base from J; junction bases left unmatched: 8. The CDR3 totals 17 residues. The germline gives CDR1 SGDLS, CDR2 YYNGEE. CDR3 sequence reads: CASSARRLAKNTGELFF. CDR3 DNA: TGTGCCAGCAGCGCCAGAAGACTAGCGAAGAACACCGGGGAGCTGTTTTTT.

V and J are TRBV3-1 (or the pseudogene TRBV3-2) and TRBJ2-1; the match to TRBD1 covers 8 bases. This CDR3 has 15 amino acids. CDR1 and CDR2 (germline): LGHDT, YNNKEL (reference sequence). J lost 8 bases, V lost 4 bases, and 10 bases had no gene match. CDR3 amino acids: CASSPSDRASYEQFF. Here the CDR3 DNA reads TGTGCCAGCAGCCCTTCGGACAGGGCAAGCTATGAGCAGTTCTTC.